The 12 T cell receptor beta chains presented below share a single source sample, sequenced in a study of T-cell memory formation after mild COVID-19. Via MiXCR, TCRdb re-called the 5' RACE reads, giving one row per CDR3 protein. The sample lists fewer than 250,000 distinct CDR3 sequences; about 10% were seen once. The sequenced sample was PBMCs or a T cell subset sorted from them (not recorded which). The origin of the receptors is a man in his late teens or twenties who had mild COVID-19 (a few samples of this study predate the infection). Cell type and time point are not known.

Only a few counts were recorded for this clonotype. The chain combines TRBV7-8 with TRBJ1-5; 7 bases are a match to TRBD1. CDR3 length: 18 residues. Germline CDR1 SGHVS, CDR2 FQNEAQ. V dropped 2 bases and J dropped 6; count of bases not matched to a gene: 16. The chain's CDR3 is CASSLRSRRQGLTQPQHF. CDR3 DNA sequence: TGTGCCAGCAGCTTAAGGTCCCGGAGACAGGGATTGACTCAGCCCCAGCATTTT.

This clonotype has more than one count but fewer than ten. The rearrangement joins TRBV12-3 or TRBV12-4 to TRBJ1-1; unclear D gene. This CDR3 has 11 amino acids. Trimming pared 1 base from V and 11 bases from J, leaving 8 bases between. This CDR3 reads CASSLGYVAFF. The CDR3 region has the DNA TGTGCCAGCAGTTTAGGGTATGTGGCTTTCTTT.

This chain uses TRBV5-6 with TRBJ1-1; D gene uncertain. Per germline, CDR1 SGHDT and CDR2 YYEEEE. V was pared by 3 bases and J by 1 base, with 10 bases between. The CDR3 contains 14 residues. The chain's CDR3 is CASSYSQSNTEAFF. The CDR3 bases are TGTGCCAGCAGCTACAGCCAATCGAACACTGAAGCTTTCTTT.

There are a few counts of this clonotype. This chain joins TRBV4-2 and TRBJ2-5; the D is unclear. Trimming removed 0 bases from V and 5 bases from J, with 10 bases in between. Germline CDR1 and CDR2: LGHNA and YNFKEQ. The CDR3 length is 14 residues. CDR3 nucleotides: TGTGCCAGCAGCCAAGATCCCGAGCACGAGACCCAGTACTTC. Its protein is CASSQDPEHETQYF.

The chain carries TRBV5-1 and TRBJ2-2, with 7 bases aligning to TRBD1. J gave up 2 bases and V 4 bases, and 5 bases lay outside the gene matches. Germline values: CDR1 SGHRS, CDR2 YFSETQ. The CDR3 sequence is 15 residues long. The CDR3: CASSPGQINTGELFF. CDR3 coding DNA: TGCGCCAGCAGCCCGGGACAGATAAACACCGGGGAGCTGTTTTTT. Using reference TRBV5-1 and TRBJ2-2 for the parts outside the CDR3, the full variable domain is KAGVTQTPRYLIKTRGQQVTLSCSPISGHRSVSWYQQTPGQGLQFLFEYFSETQRNKGNFPGRFSGRQFSNSRSEMNVSTLELGDSALYLCASSPGQINTGELFFGEGSRLTVL.

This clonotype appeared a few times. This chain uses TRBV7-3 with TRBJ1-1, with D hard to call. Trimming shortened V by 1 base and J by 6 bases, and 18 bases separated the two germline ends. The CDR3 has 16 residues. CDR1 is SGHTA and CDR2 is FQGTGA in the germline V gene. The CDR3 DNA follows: TGTGCCAGCAGCTTAAGTCCGACGACCTTTCGGTCTGAAGCTTTCTTT. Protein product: CASSLSPTTFRSEAFF.

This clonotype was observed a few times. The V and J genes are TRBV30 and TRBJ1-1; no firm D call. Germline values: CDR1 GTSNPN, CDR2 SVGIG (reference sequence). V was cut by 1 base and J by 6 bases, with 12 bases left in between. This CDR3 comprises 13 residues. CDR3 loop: CAWSAQVGSEAFF. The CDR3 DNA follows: TGTGCCTGGAGTGCTCAGGTAGGGTCTGAAGCTTTCTTT.

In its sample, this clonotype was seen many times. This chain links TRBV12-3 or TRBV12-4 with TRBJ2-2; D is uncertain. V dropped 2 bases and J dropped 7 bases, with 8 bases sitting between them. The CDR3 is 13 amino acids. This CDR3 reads CASSLLTGGELFF. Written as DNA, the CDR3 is TGTGCCAGCAGTTTATTGACTGGCGGGGAGCTGTTTTTT.

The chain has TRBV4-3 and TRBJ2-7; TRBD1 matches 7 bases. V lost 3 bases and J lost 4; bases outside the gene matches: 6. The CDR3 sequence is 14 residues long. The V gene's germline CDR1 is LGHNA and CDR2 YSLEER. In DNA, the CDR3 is TGCGCCAGCAGCCAGGCTCGACAGGGATACGAGCAGTACTTC. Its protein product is CASSQARQGYEQYF.

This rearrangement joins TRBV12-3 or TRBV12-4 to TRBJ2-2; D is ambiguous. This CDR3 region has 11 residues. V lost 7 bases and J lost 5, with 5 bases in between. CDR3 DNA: TGTGCCAGCACCATGACCGGGGAGCTGTTTTTT. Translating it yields CASTMTGELFF.

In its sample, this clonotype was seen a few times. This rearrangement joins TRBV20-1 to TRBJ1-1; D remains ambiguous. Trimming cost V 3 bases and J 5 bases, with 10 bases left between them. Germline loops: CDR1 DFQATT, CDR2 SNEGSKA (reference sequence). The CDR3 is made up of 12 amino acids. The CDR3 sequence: CSARSGRTEAFF. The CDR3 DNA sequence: TGCAGTGCTAGGTCGGGGAGAACTGAAGCTTTCTTT.

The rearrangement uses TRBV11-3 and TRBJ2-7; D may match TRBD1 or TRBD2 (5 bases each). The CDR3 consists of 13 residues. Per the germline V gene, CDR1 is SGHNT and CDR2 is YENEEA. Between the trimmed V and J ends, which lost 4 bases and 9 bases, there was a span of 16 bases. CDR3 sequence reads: CASSSGPEGSQYV. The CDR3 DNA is TGTGCCAGCAGCTCGGGGCCAGAGGGGTCGCAGTACGTC.